The next 14 T cell receptor beta chains were all read from a single sample in a study of T-cell memory formation after mild COVID-19. TCRdb reanalysed the 5' RACE reads using MiXCR and keeps one entry per CDR3 protein. The table lists under 450,000 distinct CDR3 sequences, about 15% of them singletons, with approximately 20% in the top ten. Sequenced sample: PBMCs or a T cell subset sorted from them (not recorded which). The receptors stem from a man aged 18-30 years who had mild COVID-19 (a few samples of this study predate the infection). Cell type and time point are not known.

This clonotype was counted a few times. The gene calls are TRBV7-8 and TRBJ2-2; D remains unclear. The germline CDR1 and CDR2 sequences are SGHVS and FQNEAQ. The V gene lost 1 base and the J gene lost 1 base, with 10 bases spanning the gap. This CDR3 is built from 16 residues. DNA of the CDR3: TGTGCCAGCAGCTTAGTTCGCACGGGGAACACCGGGGAGCTGTTTTTT. It encodes CASSLVRTGNTGELFF.

The chain joins TRBV5-1 to TRBJ2-4; 11 bases are a match to TRBD2. V trimming: 3 bases; J trimming: 6 bases; junction bases outside the gene matches: 8. The germline V gene has CDR1 SGHRS and CDR2 YFSETQ. CDR3 length equals 16 residues. The CDR3 region has the DNA TGCGCCAGCAGCTCCATAGCGGGGGGGCTTATAAACATTCAGTACTTC. Amino acids: CASSSIAGGLINIQYF.

The chain employs TRBV6-1 and TRBJ1-5; 9 nucleotides align to TRBD1. The CDR3 spans 13 residues. V lost 8 bases to trimming and J lost 7 bases; unmatched junction nucleotides: 6. Germline CDR1 is MNHNS and CDR2 is SASEGT. Here the CDR3 DNA reads TGTGCCAGCGGGACAGGGTACGGGCAGCCCCAGCATTTT. Translated, it gives CASGTGYGQPQHF.

This clonotype turned up a few times. The rearrangement joins TRBV5-4 to TRBJ2-3; D is possibly TRBD2 (5 bases). Per the germline V gene, CDR1 is SGHNT and CDR2 is YYREEE (reference sequence). The CDR3 is made up of 14 amino acids. The V end was cut by 4 bases, the J end by 5 bases, with 14 bases between. The CDR3 sequence is CASSGEWGKDTQYF. DNA of the CDR3: TGTGCCAGCAGCGGGGAGTGGGGAAAAGATACGCAGTATTTT. The full variable domain, completed using reference TRBV5-4 and TRBJ2-3, is ETGVTQSPTHLIKTRGQQVTLRCSSQSGHNTVSWYQQALGQGPQFIFQYYREEENGRGNFPPRFSGLQFPNYSSELNVNALELDDSALYLCASSGEWGKDTQYFGPGTRLTVL.

This clonotype was picked up a small number of times. This chain links TRBV7-2 with TRBJ2-3; D possibly uses TRBD1 or TRBD2 (6 bases each). CDR3 length: 14 amino acids. Germline values: CDR1 SGHTA, CDR2 FQGNSA. Trimming cost V 5 bases and J 6 bases, with 15 bases left between them. Here the CDR3 reads CASSLSDGGDTQYF. DNA of the CDR3: TGTGCCAGCAGCCTGTCTGACGGGGGCGATACGCAGTATTTT.

The chain employs TRBV7-3 and TRBJ2-3; unclear D gene. The CDR3 is 15 amino acids. Trimming left V 0 bases short and J 6 bases short, with 13 bases between. Germline V lookup: CDR1 SGHTA, CDR2 FQGTGA. The CDR3 loop reads CASSLTTTNWDTQYF. CDR3 nucleotides: TGTGCCAGCAGCTTAACGACGACCAATTGGGATACGCAGTATTTT. The whole variable domain, filled in from reference TRBV7-3 and TRBJ2-3, reads GAGVSQTPSNKVTEKGKYVELRCDPISGHTALYWYRQSLGQGPEFLIYFQGTGAADDSGLPNDRFFAVRPEGSVSTLKIQRTERGDSAVYLCASSLTTTNWDTQYFGPGTRLTVL.

The chain uses TRBV28 and TRBJ1-1, with D possibly being TRBD1 (6 bases). Trimming pared 4 bases from V and 2 bases from J, leaving 14 bases between. This CDR3 contains 15 residues. CDR1 and CDR2 (germline): MDHEN, SYDVKM. The CDR3, as DNA: TGTGCCAGCAGTTGGCGGGGAGGGGGAAACACTGAAGCTTTCTTT. It yields the protein CASSWRGGGNTEAFF.

This rearrangement joins TRBV6-2 or TRBV6-3 to TRBJ1-1; D perhaps matches TRBD1 (6 bases). V was clipped by 3 bases and J by 5 bases, with 16 bases between them. Germline CDR1 reads MNHEY; CDR2 reads SVGEGT. This CDR3 comprises 15 residues. Here the CDR3 DNA reads TGTGCCAGCAGTTATTTTGGGGGGCGAGGTACTGAAGCTTTCTTT. Protein sequence: CASSYFGGRGTEAFF.

The chain links TRBV20-1 to TRBJ1-4, with D possibly being TRBD1 (5 bases). V was trimmed by 6 bases and J by 7 bases, leaving 18 bases between them. The germline gives CDR1 DFQATT, CDR2 SNEGSKA (reference sequence). The CDR3 loop spans 14 amino acids. CDR3 coding DNA: TGCAGTGCCCCTAATCCGAGGGGCAGTGAAAAACTGTTTTTT. It encodes CSAPNPRGSEKLFF.

This clonotype was counted between two and nine times. The CDR3: CASSYSGARTDTQYF. The CDR3 DNA sequence: TGTGCCAGCAGTTACTCGGGGGCGCGAACAGATACGCAGTATTTT. The chain recombines TRBV6-5 with TRBJ2-3; TRBD1 might be the D (6 bases). The CDR3 sequence is 15 residues long. Germline CDR1 is MNHEY and CDR2 is SVGAGI. Trimming shortened V by 0 bases and J by 3 bases, and 10 bases separated the two germline ends.

This clonotype was seen more than once but under ten times. This rearrangement joins TRBV7-6 to TRBJ2-3; D is perhaps TRBD2 (6 bases). V lost 5 bases and J lost 3, with 15 bases in between. This CDR3 comprises 15 residues. Germline V gene lookup returns CDR1 SGHVS and CDR2 FNYEAQ. The CDR3, as DNA: TGTGCCAGCAGCCCTTGGGGGGATGTAACAGATACGCAGTATTTT. Its translation: CASSPWGDVTDTQYF.

This clonotype was recorded a few times. The chain links TRBV4-3 to TRBJ1-6, with D unresolved. This CDR3 spans 16 amino acids. Trimming took 0 bases from V and 9 from J, leaving 15 bases between them. The germline V gene encodes CDR1 LGHNA and CDR2 YSLEER. This chain's CDR3 is CASSQDRPDPPSPLHF. DNA of the CDR3: TGCGCCAGCAGCCAAGATCGTCCGGATCCTCCTTCACCCCTCCACTTT.

This clonotype has ten or more counts. The chain joins TRBV9 to TRBJ2-5; 8 nucleotides match TRBD1. The length of the CDR3 is 15 residues. Germline V gene data show CDR1 as SGDLS and CDR2 as YYNGEE. The V segment lost 1 base and the J segment 4 bases; nucleotides outside the gene matches: 6. CDR3 coding DNA: TGTGCCAGCAGCGTACAGGGGGCGAGAGGAGAGACCCAGTACTTC. This translates into CASSVQGARGETQYF.

This clonotype was counted between two and nine times. The chain recombines TRBV27 with TRBJ2-1; D unclear. V lost 3 bases and J 0 bases, leaving 6 bases between the germline ends. This CDR3 comprises 14 residues. Germline V gene sequence: CDR1 MNHEY, CDR2 SMNVEV (reference sequence). This CDR3 reads CASSFESSYNEQFF. The DNA of the CDR3 is TGTGCCAGCAGTTTTGAGAGCTCCTACAATGAGCAGTTCTTC.